Listed here is a single T cell receptor beta chain. As yet, its antigen is unknown. Profiled with immunoSEQ multiplex PCR; TCRdb holds only in-frame clones, not every one. The sample carries around 1.1 million clones, around 78% recorded once. The data belong to a study of shared clonotypes between healthy human individuals. Whole-study findings and limits: How much donors shared clonotypes was expected to be affected by sequencing depth.

This CDR3 has 15 residues. Germline trimming cut 2 bases from V and 9 bases from J; bases unmatched to any gene: 5. Germline-derived CDR1 and CDR2 are MNHNY and SVGAGI (reference sequence). Donors, without exception, were Caucasian adults residing in Nashville, Tennessee. This sequence joins TRBV6-6 and TRBJ2-1; the match to TRBD2 covers 12 bases. Specimen: memory CD4+ T cells from PBMCs. Subset denoted: CD45RA-negative fraction. This clonotype was obtained from a man aged 18 to 29 in good health. Some clones in this sample may be carry-over from other donors' samples. DNA of the CDR3: TGTGCCAGCAGTTACCTCTTGACTAGCGGGAGTGAGCAGTTCTTC. This encodes CASSYLLTSGSEQFF.